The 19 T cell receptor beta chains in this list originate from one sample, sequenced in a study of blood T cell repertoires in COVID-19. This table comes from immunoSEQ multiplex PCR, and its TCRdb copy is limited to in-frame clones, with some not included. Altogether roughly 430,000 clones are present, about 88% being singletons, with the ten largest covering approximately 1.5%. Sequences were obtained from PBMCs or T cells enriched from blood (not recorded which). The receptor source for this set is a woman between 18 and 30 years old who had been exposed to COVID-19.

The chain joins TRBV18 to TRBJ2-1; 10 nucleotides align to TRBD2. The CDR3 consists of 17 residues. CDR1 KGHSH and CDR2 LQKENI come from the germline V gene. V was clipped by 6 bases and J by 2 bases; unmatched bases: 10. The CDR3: CASSAGLATTTYNEQFF. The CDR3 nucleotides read TGTGCCAGCTCCGCGGGACTAGCGACGACCACCTACAATGAGCAGTTCTTC.

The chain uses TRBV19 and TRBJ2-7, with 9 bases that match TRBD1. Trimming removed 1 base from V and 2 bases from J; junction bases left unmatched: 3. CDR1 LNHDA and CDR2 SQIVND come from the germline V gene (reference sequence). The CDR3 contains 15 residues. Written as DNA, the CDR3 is TGTGCCAGTAGTATAGGGACAGGGGCTCCCTACGAGCAGTACTTC. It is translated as CASSIGTGAPYEQYF.

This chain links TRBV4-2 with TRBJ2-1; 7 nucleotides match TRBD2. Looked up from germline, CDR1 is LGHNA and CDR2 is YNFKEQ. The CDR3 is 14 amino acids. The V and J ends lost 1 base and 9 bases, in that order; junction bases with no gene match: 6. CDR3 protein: CASSQATLASEQFF. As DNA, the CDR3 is TGTGCCAGCAGCCAAGCTACACTAGCGAGTGAGCAGTTCTTC.

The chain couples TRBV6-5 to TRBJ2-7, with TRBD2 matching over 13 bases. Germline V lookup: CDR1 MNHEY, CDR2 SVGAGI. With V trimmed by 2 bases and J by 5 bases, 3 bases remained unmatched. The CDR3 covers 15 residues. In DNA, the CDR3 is TGTGCCAGCAGTTACCCGGGACTAGCGGGGAACGAGCAGTACTTC. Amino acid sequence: CASSYPGLAGNEQYF.

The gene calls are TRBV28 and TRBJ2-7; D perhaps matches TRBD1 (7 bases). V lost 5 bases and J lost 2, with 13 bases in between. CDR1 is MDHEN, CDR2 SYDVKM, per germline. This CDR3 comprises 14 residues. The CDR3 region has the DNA TGTGCCAGCAGTGAAGGGGGGACAGCCTACGAGCAGTACTTC. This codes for CASSEGGTAYEQYF.

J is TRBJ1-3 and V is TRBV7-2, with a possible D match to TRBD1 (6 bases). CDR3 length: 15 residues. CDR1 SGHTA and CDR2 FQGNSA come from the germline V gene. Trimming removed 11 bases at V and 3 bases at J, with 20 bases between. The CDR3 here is CASQLSWGLGNTIYF. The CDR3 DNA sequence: TGTGCCTCCCAGCTTAGTTGGGGGCTTGGAAACACCATATATTTT.

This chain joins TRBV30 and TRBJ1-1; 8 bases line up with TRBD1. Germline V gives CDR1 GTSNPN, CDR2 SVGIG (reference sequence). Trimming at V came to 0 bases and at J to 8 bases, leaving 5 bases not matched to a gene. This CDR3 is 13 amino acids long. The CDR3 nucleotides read TGTGCCTGGAGTGTAAGGACAGGGCTGGAAGCTTTCTTT. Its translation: CAWSVRTGLEAFF.

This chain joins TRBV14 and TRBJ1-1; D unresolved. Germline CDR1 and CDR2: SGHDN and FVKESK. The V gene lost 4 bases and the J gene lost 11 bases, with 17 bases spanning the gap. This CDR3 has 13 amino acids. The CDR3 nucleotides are TGTGCCAGCAGCCCCGGGTCACGGTCCAAGGCTTTCTTT. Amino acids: CASSPGSRSKAFF.

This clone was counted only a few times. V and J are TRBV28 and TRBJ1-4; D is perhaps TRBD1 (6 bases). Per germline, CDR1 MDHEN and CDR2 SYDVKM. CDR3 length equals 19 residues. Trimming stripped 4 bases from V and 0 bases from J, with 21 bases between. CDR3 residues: CASSSTPDSIWATNEKLFF. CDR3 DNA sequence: TGTGCCAGCAGTTCCACACCGGACAGCATTTGGGCAACTAATGAAAAACTGTTTTTT.

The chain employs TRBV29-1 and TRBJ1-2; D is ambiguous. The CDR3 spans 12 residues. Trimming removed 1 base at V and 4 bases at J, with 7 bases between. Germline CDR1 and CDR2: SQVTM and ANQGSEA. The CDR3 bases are TGCAGCGTTGAAGCCAGGCGCTATGGCTACACCTTC. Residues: CSVEARRYGYTF.

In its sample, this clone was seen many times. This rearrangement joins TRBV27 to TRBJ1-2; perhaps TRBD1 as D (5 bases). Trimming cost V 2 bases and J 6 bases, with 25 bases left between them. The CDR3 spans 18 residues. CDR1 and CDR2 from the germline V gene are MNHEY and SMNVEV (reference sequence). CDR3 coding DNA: TGTGCCAGCAGTTTAGGGAGACCGTGGAGGGGATTTGGAGATGGCTACACCTTC. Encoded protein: CASSLGRPWRGFGDGYTF.

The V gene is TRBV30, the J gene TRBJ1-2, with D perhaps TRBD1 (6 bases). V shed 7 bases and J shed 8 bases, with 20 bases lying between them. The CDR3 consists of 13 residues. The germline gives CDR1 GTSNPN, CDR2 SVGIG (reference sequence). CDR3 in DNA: TGTGCCTCGATAGAGAACAGGGCCGAGGGCTACACCTTC. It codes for CASIENRAEGYTF.

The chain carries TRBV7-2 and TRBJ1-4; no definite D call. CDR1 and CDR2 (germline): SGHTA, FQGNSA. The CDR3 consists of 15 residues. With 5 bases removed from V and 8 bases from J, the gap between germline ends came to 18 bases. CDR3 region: CASSRNRGPEEKLFF. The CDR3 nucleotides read TGTGCCAGCAGCCGGAACCGCGGGCCGGAGGAAAAACTGTTTTTT.

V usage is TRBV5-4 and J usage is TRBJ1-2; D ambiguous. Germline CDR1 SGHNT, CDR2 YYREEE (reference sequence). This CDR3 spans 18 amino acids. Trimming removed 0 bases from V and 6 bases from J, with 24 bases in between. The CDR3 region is CASSLGFFGSGKSNGYTF. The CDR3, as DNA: TGTGCCAGCAGCTTGGGCTTCTTTGGTTCAGGCAAATCGAATGGCTACACCTTC. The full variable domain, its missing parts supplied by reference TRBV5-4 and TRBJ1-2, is ETGVTQSPTHLIKTRGQQVTLRCSSQSGHNTVSWYQQALGQGPQFIFQYYREEENGRGNFPPRFSGLQFPNYSSELNVNALELDDSALYLCASSLGFFGSGKSNGYTFGSGTRLTVV.

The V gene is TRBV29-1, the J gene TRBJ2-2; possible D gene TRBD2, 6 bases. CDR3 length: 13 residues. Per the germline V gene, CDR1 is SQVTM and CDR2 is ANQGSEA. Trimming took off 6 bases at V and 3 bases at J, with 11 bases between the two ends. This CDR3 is CSVTGDDTGELFF. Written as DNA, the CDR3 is TGCAGCGTGACGGGGGATGACACCGGGGAGCTGTTTTTT.

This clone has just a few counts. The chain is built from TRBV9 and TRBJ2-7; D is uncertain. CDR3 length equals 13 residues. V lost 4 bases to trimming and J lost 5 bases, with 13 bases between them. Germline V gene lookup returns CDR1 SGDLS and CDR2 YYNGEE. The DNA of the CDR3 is TGTGCCAGCAGCCCGCGGTTCTCTAACGAGCAGTACTTC. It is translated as CASSPRFSNEQYF. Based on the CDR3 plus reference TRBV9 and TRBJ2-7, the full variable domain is DSGVTQTPKHLITATGQRVTLRCSPRSGDLSVYWYQQSLDQGLQFLIQYYNGEERAKGNILERFSAQQFPDLHSELNLSSLELGDSALYFCASSPRFSNEQYFGPGTRLTVT.

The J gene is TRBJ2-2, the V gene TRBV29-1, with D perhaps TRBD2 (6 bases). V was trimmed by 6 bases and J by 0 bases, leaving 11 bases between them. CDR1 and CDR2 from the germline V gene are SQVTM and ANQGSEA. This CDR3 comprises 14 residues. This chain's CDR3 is CSVRTTTNTGELFF. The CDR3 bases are TGCAGCGTACGGACTACAACGAACACCGGGGAGCTGTTTTTT.

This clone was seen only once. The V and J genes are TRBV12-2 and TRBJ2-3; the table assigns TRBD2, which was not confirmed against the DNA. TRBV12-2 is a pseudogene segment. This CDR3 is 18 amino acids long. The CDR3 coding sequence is TGTGCAAGTCGCTTAGTGGGACTAGTTATAGTTCAATCAGATACGCAGTATTTT. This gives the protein CASRLVGLVIVQSDTQYF.

The CDR3 nucleotides are TGTGCCAGCAGCCCCCGGGACTCCGAGCAGTACTTC. It encodes CASSPRDSEQYF. The chain has TRBV28 and TRBJ2-7; tentatively, D is TRBD2 (6 bases). The germline V gene encodes CDR1 MDHEN and CDR2 SYDVKM. V was trimmed by 6 bases and J by 6 bases, leaving 12 bases between them. This CDR3 spans 12 amino acids.